This TCR beta chain was sequenced in a study of cytomegalovirus exposure and HLA in healthy donors. The PCR used 60 Vbeta and 13 Jbeta primers. Generated by immunoSEQ multiplex PCR, the TCRdb table keeps only in-frame clones and is missing some. This repertoire shows some 160,000 clones, approximately 79% found once; its top ten account for approximately 2.1%. This sequence was found in a male donor in good health and CMV-seronegative. The specimen sequenced was PBMCs.

CDR3 loop: CAISEQGERFGELFF. The DNA of the CDR3 is TGTGCCATCAGTGAACAGGGAGAACGTTTCGGGGAGCTGTTTTTT. V and J are TRBV10-3 and TRBJ2-2, with a weak D call TRBD1 (6 bases). In germline, CDR1 is ENHRY, CDR2 SYGVKD. V lost 3 bases to trimming and J lost 7 bases, with 15 bases between them. The CDR3 length is 15 residues.